This entry describes one TCR beta chain. This record belongs to a study of cytomegalovirus exposure and HLA in healthy donors. Trimming took 1 base from V and 7 from J, leaving 8 bases between them. The CDR3 consists of 12 residues. CDR1 and CDR2 from the germline V gene are MDHEN and SYDVKM. Use of 60 Vbeta and 13 Jbeta primers characterized the PCR. Using immunoSEQ multiplex PCR, the repertoire was profiled, and TCRdb retains in-frame clones only, with some absent. The data show tens of thousands of clones, over 60% seen once. This sequence originates from a young man in good health and CMV-seronegative. V and J are TRBV28 and TRBJ2-7; D is uncertain. The sequenced sample consisted of PBMCs. CDR3 amino acids: CASSLSVREQYF. The CDR3 coding sequence is TGTGCCAGCAGTTTATCGGTCCGAGAGCAGTACTTC.